A selection of T cell receptor beta chains follows, all from one sample in a study of response to subunit inactivated influenza vaccine. TCRdb independently ran MiXCR on the RT-PCR reads; one entry per CDR3 protein. The data contain 600,000 to 850,000 distinct CDR3 sequences, 13% to 15% of them seen just once; the ten biggest clones take up around 7.6%. Material: PBMCs from blood, obtained approximately 15 days before vaccination. These receptors came from a man aged 45 to 65 who received an inactivated influenza vaccine. The CDR3 runs from the conserved cysteine through the conserved F or W. A D gene is named only where the DNA matches it firmly. Clone sizes are given selectively: once, few, many, or a class where the clone is expanded.

>TRBD1|TRBV11-2|few|TRBJ2-7
CASNHPGGKYEQYF
TGTGCCAGCAACCACCCAGGGGGCAAATACGAGCAGTACTTC
>.|TRBV3-1|.|TRBJ2-2
CASSLPNGELFF
TGTGCCAGCAGCCTACCGAACGGGGAGCTGTTTTTT
>TRBD1|TRBV5-1|.|TRBJ2-1
CASSLGGTGGLDEQFF
TGCGCCAGCAGCTTGGGGGGGACAGGGGGCTTGGATGAGCAGTTCTTC
>TRBD2|TRBV20-1|few|TRBJ2-3
CRAGLAGVTDTQYF
TGCAGGGCAGGGCTAGCGGGAGTCACAGATACGCAGTATTTT
>.|TRBV5-1|few|TRBJ2-2
CASAFGNSGTGELFF
TGCGCCAGCGCCTTCGGGAATTCGGGCACCGGGGAGCTGTTTTTT
>TRBD2|TRBV27|few|TRBJ2-4
CASSLWFEREAKNIQYF
TGTGCCAGCAGTTTGTGGTTCGAGCGGGAAGCCAAAAACATTCAGTACTTC
>TRBD2|TRBV20-1|.|TRBJ2-1
CRGGASGTYNEQFF
TGCAGGGGAGGGGCCTCAGGCACCTACAATGAGCAGTTCTTC
>TRBD1|TRBV15|.|TRBJ2-7
CATSPGGRPYEQYF
TGTGCCACCAGCCCAGGGGGCCGTCCCTACGAGCAGTACTTC
>TRBD2|TRBV20-1|few|TRBJ2-5
CSARDQRGGLSSQETQYF
TGCAGTGCTAGAGATCAACGGGGGGGCCTATCGTCTCAAGAGACCCAGTACTTC
>TRBD2|TRBV3-1|few|TRBJ2-2
CASSLGTSGNTGELFF
TGTGCCAGCAGCCTTGGGACTAGCGGAAACACCGGGGAGCTGTTTTTT
>.|TRBV12-3/TRBV12-4|.|TRBJ1-5
CASSMDRGISNQPQHF
TGTGCCAGCAGCATGGATAGGGGGATTAGCAATCAGCCCCAGCATTTT
>.|TRBV12-3/TRBV12-4|.|TRBJ2-7
CASSLNGQGGQYF
TGTGCCAGCAGCTTAAATGGGCAGGGTGGGCAGTACTTC
>.|TRBV6-2/TRBV6-3|many|TRBJ2-1
CASGLTGTYNEQFF
TGTGCCAGCGGGTTAACTGGGACCTACAATGAGCAGTTCTTC
>.|TRBV20-1|.|TRBJ1-5
CSARVGRGDSNQPQHF
TGCAGTGCTAGAGTGGGCAGGGGTGATAGCAATCAGCCCCAGCATTTT
>.|TRBV5-1|many|TRBJ1-1
CASSLEPANTEAFF
TGCGCCAGCAGCTTGGAGCCGGCGAACACTGAAGCTTTCTTT
>.|TRBV30|.|TRBJ2-5
CAWRGLYQETQYF
TGTGCCTGGAGAGGACTGTACCAAGAGACCCAGTACTTC
>.|TRBV7-9|.|TRBJ2-5
CASSYGEGETQYF
TGTGCCAGCAGCTATGGAGAGGGGGAGACCCAGTACTTC
>.|TRBV12-3/TRBV12-4|many|TRBJ2-7
CASSRQAGYEQYF
TGTGCCAGCAGTAGACAGGCGGGCTACGAGCAGTACTTC
>TRBD1|TRBV6-2/TRBV6-3|.|TRBJ2-2
CASSYGQVNTGELFF
TGTGCCAGCAGTTATGGACAGGTGAACACCGGGGAGCTGTTTTTT
>.|TRBV5-1|.|TRBJ2-7
CASKETGRYEQYF
TGCGCCAGCAAGGAGACAGGGAGGTACGAGCAGTACTTC
>.|TRBV28|few|TRBJ2-7
CASSLRGEISYEQYF
TGTGCCAGCAGTTTAAGAGGGGAGATTTCCTACGAGCAGTACTTC
>TRBD1|TRBV20-1|.|TRBJ1-1
CSATRSGGTEAFF
TGCAGTGCTACCCGCTCAGGGGGTACTGAAGCTTTCTTT